What follows are 10 T cell receptor beta chains derived from one specimen sequenced in a study of blood T cell repertoires in COVID-19. Assay: immunoSEQ multiplex PCR; the TCRdb copy retains only in-frame clones and omits some. The sample carries 270,000 or so clones, roughly 86% recorded once. The sample was peripheral blood. These receptors all stem from a woman aged 25 to 39 with COVID-19, enrolled during active disease.

The chain employs TRBV10-3 and TRBJ1-1, with TRBD1 as a possible D gene (5 bases). The CDR3 spans 14 residues. Trimming stripped 6 bases from V and 2 bases from J, with 13 bases between. From germline, CDR1 is ENHRY and CDR2 SYGVKD. As DNA, the CDR3 is TGTGCCATCAGGGGGGGAATTCGCAACACTGAAGCTTTCTTT. Residues: CAIRGGIRNTEAFF.

The chain has TRBV3-1 (or the pseudogene TRBV3-2) and TRBJ1-4; 10 bases are a match to TRBD1. In germline, CDR1 is LGHDT, CDR2 YNNKEL (reference sequence). V shed 2 bases and J 8 bases; nucleotides not matched to a gene: 14. The CDR3 is 18 residues long. The CDR3 sequence: CASSQTRTGGRRGEKLFF. The CDR3 coding sequence is TGTGCCAGCAGCCAAACTAGGACAGGGGGGCGACGAGGGGAAAAACTGTTTTTT.

The genes are TRBV5-6 and TRBJ2-5; D is undetermined. Germline V gives CDR1 SGHDT, CDR2 YYEEEE. The CDR3 covers 14 residues. Between the trimmed V and J ends, which lost 4 bases and 0 bases, there was a span of 10 bases. CDR3 loop: CASSISEYQETQYF. DNA of the CDR3: TGTGCCAGCAGCATATCCGAGTACCAAGAGACCCAGTACTTC.

V gene TRBV7-6 combines with J gene TRBJ2-1; no firm D call. V was pared by 1 base and J by 8 bases, with 15 bases between. The germline CDR1 and CDR2 sequences are SGHVS and FNYEAQ. CDR3 size: 15 residues. The CDR3 DNA follows: TGTGCCAGCAGCTTAGGACCCCCTCCAGAGGATGAGCAGTTCTTC. This translates into CASSLGPPPEDEQFF.

The chain employs TRBV4-2 and TRBJ2-3, with TRBD2 matching 11 bases. From germline, CDR1 is LGHNA and CDR2 YNFKEQ. Germline trimming cut 1 base from V and 2 bases from J; bases unmatched to any gene: 14. The CDR3 loop spans 20 amino acids. CDR3 amino acids: CASSQVLAGGLARATDTQYF. DNA of the CDR3: TGTGCCAGCAGCCAAGTGTTAGCGGGGGGGCTAGCGCGGGCCACAGATACGCAGTATTTT.

This chain uses TRBV2 with TRBJ2-1, with 10 positions matching TRBD2. V was clipped by 6 bases and J by 1 base; unmatched bases: 6. The CDR3 is made up of 16 amino acids. CDR1 is SNHLY, CDR2 FYNNEI, per germline. CDR3 residues: CASREASGGSYNEQFF. CDR3 sequence (DNA): TGTGCCAGCAGGGAGGCTAGCGGGGGATCCTACAATGAGCAGTTCTTC.

This clone came up once. The CDR3 protein is CASSHRMAGQFYNEQFF. CDR3 coding DNA: TGTGCCAGCAGCCATCGGATGGCGGGACAGTTCTACAATGAGCAGTTCTTC. V is TRBV4-2 and J is TRBJ2-1; the D gene is possibly TRBD1 (7 bases). The CDR3 runs 17 residues. The V gene's germline CDR1 is LGHNA and CDR2 YNFKEQ. The V end lost 3 bases, the J end lost 3 bases, and 18 bases lay between the germline ends.

The chain combines TRBV28 with TRBJ1-3, with D perhaps matching TRBD1 (5 bases). The CDR3 is 13 amino acids. V lost 7 bases and J 9 bases, leaving 16 bases between the germline ends. Germline V CDR1 and CDR2: MDHEN, SYDVKM. Here the CDR3 reads CASKRQGSPTIYF. The CDR3 region has the DNA TGTGCCAGCAAACGTCAGGGCAGTCCCACCATATATTTT.

The chain couples TRBV7-9 to TRBJ1-3; tentative D call: TRBD1 (6 bases). The CDR3 runs 16 residues. The germline V and J ends were trimmed by 2 bases and 1 base, with 12 bases remaining between them. The germline V gene has CDR1 SEHNR and CDR2 FQNEAQ (reference sequence). The CDR3 is CASSLPQGTSGNTIYF. As DNA, the CDR3 is TGTGCCAGCAGCTTACCCCAGGGGACGTCTGGAAACACCATATATTTT.

This clone was seen a single time. This chain uses TRBV5-5 with TRBJ1-2, with 8 bases aligning to TRBD1. CDR3 size: 16 residues. Germline V gives CDR1 SGHKS, CDR2 YYEKEE (reference sequence). With V trimmed by 6 bases and J by 0 bases, 10 bases remained unmatched. This chain's CDR3 is CASTILQGVANYGYTF. The CDR3 bases are TGTGCCAGCACGATACTACAGGGGGTAGCTAACTATGGCTACACCTTC.